One T cell receptor beta chain is described in this entry. Trimming removed 8 bases from V and 4 bases from J; junction bases left unmatched: 7. The CDR3 is made up of 14 amino acids. CDR1 SNHLY and CDR2 FYNNEI come from the germline V gene. This specimen belongs to a study of blood T cell repertoires in COVID-19. About the research overall: Both acute and convalescent COVID-19 samples were obtained from the United States, Italy and Spain.

Source study methods: Nucleated cell counts were estimated from reference gene primer amplification. Clones were read by immunoSEQ multiplex PCR, and TCRdb kept only the in-frame ones, dropping some. V and J calls and clone size follow that table, whereas D and trimming were derived from the DNA. The sample yields 120,000 or so clones, roughly 78% seen once. What was sequenced was peripheral blood. The rearrangement joins TRBV2 to TRBJ2-3, with 9 bases identical to TRBD2. The receptor was isolated from a man between 60 and 75 years old with active or convalescent COVID-19. The CDR3 loop is CASVRAGGADTQYF. As DNA, the CDR3 is TGTGCCAGCGTCCGAGCGGGAGGAGCAGATACGCAGTATTTT.